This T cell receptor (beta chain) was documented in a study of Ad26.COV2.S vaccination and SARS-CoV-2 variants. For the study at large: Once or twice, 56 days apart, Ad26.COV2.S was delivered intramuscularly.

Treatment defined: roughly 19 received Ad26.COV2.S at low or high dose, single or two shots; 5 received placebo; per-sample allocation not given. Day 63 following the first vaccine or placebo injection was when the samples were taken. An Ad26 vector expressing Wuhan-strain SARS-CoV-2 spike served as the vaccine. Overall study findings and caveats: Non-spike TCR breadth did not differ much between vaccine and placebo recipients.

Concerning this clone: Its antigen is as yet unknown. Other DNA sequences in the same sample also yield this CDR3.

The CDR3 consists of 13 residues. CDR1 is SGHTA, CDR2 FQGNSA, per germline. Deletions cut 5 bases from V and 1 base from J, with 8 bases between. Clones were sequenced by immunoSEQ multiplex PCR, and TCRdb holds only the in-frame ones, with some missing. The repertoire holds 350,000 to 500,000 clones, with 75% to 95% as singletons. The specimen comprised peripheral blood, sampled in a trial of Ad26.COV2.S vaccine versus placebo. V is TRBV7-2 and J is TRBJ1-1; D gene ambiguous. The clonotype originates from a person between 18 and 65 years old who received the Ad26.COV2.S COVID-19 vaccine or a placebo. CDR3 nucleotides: TGTGCCAGCAGCACCCAAGAGAACACTGAAGCTTTCTTT. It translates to CASSTQENTEAFF.